One sample yielded the 8 T cell receptor beta chains listed below, sequenced in a study of T-cell reconstitution after alpha-beta-depleted transplantation in children. Unique molecular identifiers were incorporated during preparation of the TCRbeta library. TCRdb fed the PCR reads into MiXCR, producing one record per CDR3 protein. Among 83,000 or so distinct CDR3 sequences listed, roughly 8.4% were seen once. The material sequenced was PBMCs from the stem cell graft donor, taken from the stem cell graft. The receptor set was obtained from a human donor who donated a stem cell graft to a child with congenital amegakaryocytic thrombocytopenia.

This clonotype was recorded at least ten times. The V gene is TRBV7-2, the J gene TRBJ2-1; D not certain. Germline V gene data show CDR1 as SGHTA and CDR2 as FQGNSA. Trimming left V 1 base short and J 9 bases short, with 4 bases between. CDR3 length: 11 amino acids. This chain's CDR3 is CASSLVTEQFF. The CDR3 DNA reads TGTGCCAGCAGCTTAGTGACTGAGCAGTTCTTC.

Ten or more counts support this clonotype. The chain recombines TRBV5-1 with TRBJ1-6; possible D gene TRBD1, 6 bases. The germline V gene has CDR1 SGHRS and CDR2 YFSETQ. Trimming shortened V by 2 bases and J by 7 bases, and 13 bases separated the two germline ends. CDR3 length: 15 amino acids. CDR3 region: CASSLRRGGNSPLHF. The CDR3 region has the DNA TGCGCCAGCAGCTTAAGGCGAGGGGGAAATTCACCCCTCCACTTT.

This clonotype was seen at least ten times. The J gene is TRBJ2-3, the V gene TRBV5-4; D not certain. Trimming cost V 1 base and J 0 bases, with 6 bases left between them. This CDR3 comprises 14 residues. Germline CDR1 SGHNT, CDR2 YYREEE (reference sequence). This CDR3 is CASSLIGSTDTQYF. CDR3 in DNA: TGTGCCAGCAGCTTGATCGGGAGCACAGATACGCAGTATTTT. The variable domain in full, with the rest retrieved from reference TRBV5-4 and TRBJ2-3, is ETGVTQSPTHLIKTRGQQVTLRCSSQSGHNTVSWYQQALGQGPQFIFQYYREEENGRGNFPPRFSGLQFPNYSSELNVNALELDDSALYLCASSLIGSTDTQYFGPGTRLTVL.

In its sample, this clonotype was seen a few times. J is TRBJ2-7 and V is TRBV7-2, with TRBD1 matching 7 bases. V shed 3 bases and J 6 bases; nucleotides not matched to a gene: 8. The length of the CDR3 is 14 residues. The germline gives CDR1 SGHTA, CDR2 FQGNSA. As DNA, the CDR3 is TGTGCCAGCAGCTTCCTACAGGGGTCGGGCGAGCAGTACTTC. Translating gives CASSFLQGSGEQYF.

This clonotype was detected ten times or more. V is TRBV10-1 and J is TRBJ1-5; D uncertain. Per germline, CDR1 WNHNN and CDR2 SYGVQD (reference sequence). Trimming cost V 7 bases and J 7 bases, with 11 bases left between them. CDR3 length equals 12 residues. The CDR3 reads CASIIKDQPQHF. The DNA for the CDR3 is TGCGCCAGCATAATAAAAGACCAGCCCCAGCATTTT.

This clonotype has a handful of counts. This sequence joins TRBV16 and TRBJ1-3, with D possibly matching TRBD1 (6 bases). The CDR3 spans 13 residues. V was trimmed by 7 bases and J by 4 bases, leaving 11 bases between them. In germline, CDR1 is KGHSY, CDR2 FQNENV. The CDR3 region is CASTPGAGNTIYF. The CDR3 bases are TGTGCCAGCACCCCGGGGGCCGGAAACACCATATATTTT.

Remarks on this clonotype: This may stem from a read error, because a much larger clone lies one nucleotide away. The V gene is TRBV30, the J gene TRBJ2-3; TRBD2 matches 9 bases. There are 16 residues in the CDR3. Germline V gene data show CDR1 as GTSNPN and CDR2 as SVGIG (reference sequence). DNA for the CDR3: TGTGCCTGGTCGCCGGGACTAGCCTATAGCACAGATATGCAGTATTTT. Protein sequence: CAWSPGLAYSTDMQYF.

This clonotype showed up many times. V and J are TRBV6-5 and TRBJ2-3; 8 bases align to TRBD2. CDR1 MNHEY and CDR2 SVGAGI come from the germline V gene. The CDR3 extends over 15 amino acids. Trimming removed 2 bases from V and 0 bases from J; junction bases left unmatched: 1. This chain's CDR3 is CASSYASGSTDTQYF. The CDR3 nucleotides read TGTGCCAGCAGTTACGCTAGCGGGAGCACAGATACGCAGTATTTT.